Listed below are T cell receptor beta chains from one sample, sequenced in a study of blood T cells in healthy people across ages. TCRdb recomputed calls from the 5' RACE reads with MiXCR, one row per CDR3 protein. The sample lists almost 1 million distinct CDR3 sequences, 51% occurring once. The sequenced sample was blood. The receptors come from a woman aged 55-75 years in good health. Each CDR3 is given with its conserved first and last residue. Fields, in order: clone size, V gene, D gene, J gene, CDR3 DNA, CDR3 protein. A D gene is named only where the DNA matches it firmly. Expanded clones get a size class; other rows say once, few or many, or leave the size out.

few	TRBV12-3/TRBV12-4	NA	TRBJ2-7	TGTGCCAGCAGTCCCCTGGGCGGGCTCCCCTACGAGCAGTACTTC	CASSPLGGLPYEQYF
NA	TRBV30	NA	TRBJ1-5	TGTGCCTGGAGTGGCTCGGGCAATCAGCCCCAGCATTTT	CAWSGSGNQPQHF
NA	TRBV28	NA	TRBJ1-1	TGTGCCAGCAGGTCCGGGGTAGAAGCTTTCTTT	CASRSGVEAFF
NA	TRBV7-2	NA	TRBJ1-5	TGTGCCAGCAGCTTTTCTGGGGATCAGCCCCAGCATTTT	CASSFSGDQPQHF
NA	TRBV27	NA	TRBJ2-6	TGTGCCAGCAGTAGGACAGCTACTACCTCTGGGGCCAACGTCCTGACTTTC	CASSRTATTSGANVLTF
NA	TRBV20-1	TRBD2	TRBJ2-7	TGCGTTGCTAGTCCGAGCGGGGCCAACTACGAGCAGTACTTC	CVASPSGANYEQYF
few	TRBV3-1	NA	TRBJ2-6	TGTGCCAGCAGCCTGTTAAGGCCGGTTGACAGGTTTTTCTCTGGGGCCAACGTCCTGACTTTC	CASSLLRPVDRFFSGANVLTF
few	TRBV7-2	TRBD1	TRBJ1-6	TGTGCCAGCAGCTTGTCCGGGACAGGGGTTGGTTCACCCCTCCACTTT	CASSLSGTGVGSPLHF
NA	TRBV7-8	NA	TRBJ2-3	TGTGCCAGCAGCCCCAGAGCGGGGCAGTATTTT	CASSPRAGQYF
NA	TRBV20-1	TRBD1	TRBJ2-6	TGCAGTGCTCGGGACAGCCGTTCCCCCTCTGGGGCCAACGTCCTGACTTTC	CSARDSRSPSGANVLTF
NA	TRBV20-1	NA	TRBJ1-6	TGCAGTGCTAGTGCCGGGGCGGATTCACCCCTCCACTTT	CSASAGADSPLHF
NA	TRBV12-3/TRBV12-4	NA	TRBJ2-7	TGTGCCAGCAGGGCGGCCGGCGGGACCTACGAGCAGTACTTC	CASRAAGGTYEQYF
NA	TRBV5-5	NA	TRBJ2-6	TGTGCCAGCAGCTTGGCAGAAAACTCTGGGGCCAACGTCCTGACTTTC	CASSLAENSGANVLTF
NA	TRBV5-1	NA	TRBJ2-7	TGCGCCAACAGCTTGGGTGACTACGAGCAGTACTTC	CANSLGDYEQYF
few	TRBV3-1	NA	TRBJ1-1	TGTGCCAGCAGCCAAAGGGGGACTGAAGCTTTCTTT	CASSQRGTEAFF
NA	TRBV6-5	TRBD2	TRBJ2-3	TGTGCCAGCAGTTTAGCGGGAGTGGTAGATACGCAGTATTTT	CASSLAGVVDTQYF
NA	TRBV2	TRBD2	TRBJ2-5	TGTGCCAGCAGTGATTCTCGCGGGAGGGCCCAAGAGACCCAGTACTTC	CASSDSRGRAQETQYF
NA	TRBV20-1	NA	TRBJ2-7	TGCAGTGCTAGTTATGGATTCTCCTACAATGAGCAGTACTTC	CSASYGFSYNEQYF
few	TRBV18	NA	TRBJ2-7	TGTGCCAGCTCACTGGTAGGGAACCACGAGCAGTACTTC	CASSLVGNHEQYF
NA	TRBV12-3/TRBV12-4	TRBD2	TRBJ2-1	TGTGCCAGCAGTGGGACTAGTTATGAGCAGTTCTTC	CASSGTSYEQFF
NA	TRBV6-6	TRBD2	TRBJ2-3	TGTGCCAGCAGTTACTCGTTAGGGTCTAGCGGGAAAGATACGCAGTATTTT	CASSYSLGSSGKDTQYF
NA	TRBV29-1	NA	TRBJ1-1	TGCAGCGTTAACACTGAAGCTTTCTTT	CSVNTEAFF